The clone carrying this T cell receptor beta chain was counted between two and nine times. Its antigen remains unknown. A single record per CDR3 protein comes from TCRdb applying MiXCR to the RT-PCR reads. This table has 650,000 to 800,000 distinct CDR3 sequences, approximately 15% appearing once. The entry originates in a study of response to subunit inactivated influenza vaccine. The CDR3 sequence is 15 residues long. J was trimmed by 8 bases and V by 0 bases; bases with no gene match: 4. Per the germline V gene, CDR1 is MNHEY and CDR2 is SVGAGI. Study results and caveats: The authors offered the suggestion that each seasonal influenza vaccination recruits few new T cells.

The chain has TRBV6-5 and TRBJ1-6; 7 bases are a match to TRBD1. This TCR derives from a middle-aged man who received an inactivated influenza vaccine. The sequenced sample was PBMCs from blood, obtained 14 days before vaccination. This CDR3 is CASSYSTGAYSPLHF. The DNA for the CDR3 is TGTGCCAGCAGTTACTCCACAGGGGCGTATTCACCCCTCCACTTT.